Shown below are 32 T cell receptor beta chains from a single sample sequenced in a study of blood T cell repertoires in COVID-19. Here immunoSEQ multiplex PCR was the method, and the copy in TCRdb shows in-frame clones only, minus some. The data contain approximately 54,000 clones, 85% to 95% of them singletons. The sample was peripheral blood. Every receptor here comes from a man aged 50-59 years with acute or convalescent COVID-19.

The chain couples TRBV5-1 to TRBJ2-2; 8 bases fit TRBD1. V shed 2 bases and J 5 bases; nucleotides not matched to a gene: 11. The germline gives CDR1 SGHRS, CDR2 YFSETQ. This CDR3 region has 17 residues. The CDR3 is CASSFPIGQGLTGELFF. CDR3 sequence (DNA): TGCGCCAGCAGCTTCCCGATTGGACAGGGATTGACCGGGGAGCTGTTTTTT.

The chain recombines TRBV5-4 with TRBJ2-5; TRBD2 aligns across 14 bases. The CDR3 totals 16 residues. Per germline, CDR1 SGHNT and CDR2 YYREEE (reference sequence). Unmatched junction bases numbered 7, after V lost 4 bases and J lost 5 bases. CDR3 amino acids: CASSPRLAGGEETQYF. The CDR3 DNA sequence: TGTGCCAGCAGCCCGCGACTAGCGGGAGGGGAGGAGACCCAGTACTTC.

The chain joins TRBV3-1 (or the pseudogene TRBV3-2) to TRBJ2-1; 16 bases line up with TRBD2. Germline V gene lookup returns CDR1 LGHDT and CDR2 YNNKEL (reference sequence). The CDR3 contains 20 residues. Trimming at V came to 2 bases and at J to 3 bases, leaving 10 bases not matched to a gene. CDR3 sequence: CASSQYPGLAGGRGYNEQFF. Written as DNA, the CDR3 is TGTGCCAGCAGCCAATATCCGGGACTAGCGGGAGGGAGAGGCTACAATGAGCAGTTCTTC.

The rearrangement links TRBV12-3 or TRBV12-4 to TRBJ1-2, with a weak D call TRBD1 (6 bases). The CDR3 runs to 13 residues. V was clipped by 2 bases and J by 6 bases, with 10 bases between them. The CDR3 loop is CASSLQGINGYTF. The CDR3, as DNA: TGTGCCAGCAGTTTACAGGGGATAAATGGCTACACCTTC.

The V call is TRBV19, the J call TRBJ1-6; D uncertain. V lost 7 bases and J 8 bases, leaving 18 bases between the germline ends. Germline CDR1 reads LNHDA; CDR2 reads SQIVND (reference sequence). The CDR3 runs 15 residues. The CDR3 region is CASKARLRVDSPLHF. CDR3 in DNA: TGTGCCAGTAAGGCGCGCTTGCGGGTTGATTCACCCCTCCACTTT. Together with reference TRBV19 and TRBJ1-6, the CDR3 gives the full variable domain: DGGITQSPKYLFRKEGQNVTLSCEQNLNHDAMYWYRQDPGQGLRLIYYSQIVNDFQKGDIAEGYSVSREKKESFPLTVTSAQKNPTAFYLCASKARLRVDSPLHFGNGTRLTVT.

This chain uses TRBV18 with TRBJ2-1; tentatively, D is TRBD2 (6 bases). Per the germline V gene, CDR1 is KGHSH and CDR2 is LQKENI. V lost 4 bases to trimming and J lost 6 bases, with 7 bases between them. CDR3 length: 12 residues. The CDR3: CASSQEGNEQFF. CDR3 DNA sequence: TGTGCCAGCTCACAGGAGGGCAATGAGCAGTTCTTC.

The genes are TRBV12-3 or TRBV12-4 and TRBJ1-5, with no clear D. The CDR3 covers 13 residues. V shed 6 bases and J shed 5 bases, with 11 bases lying between them. The CDR3: CASSLGVDQPQHF. In DNA form, the CDR3 reads TGTGCCAGCAGCCTAGGAGTGGATCAGCCCCAGCATTTT.

V usage is TRBV7-9 and J usage is TRBJ1-1, with D unresolved. The V end was cut by 4 bases, the J end by 7 bases, with 13 bases between. Germline V CDR1 and CDR2: SEHNR, FQNEAQ (reference sequence). This CDR3 has 13 amino acids. CDR3 amino acids: CASSSTRRVEAFF. The CDR3 nucleotides are TGTGCCAGCAGCTCGACGAGGAGGGTTGAAGCTTTCTTT.

V and J are TRBV5-1 and TRBJ1-1, with 12 positions matching TRBD1. Trimming cost V 0 bases and J 4 bases; bases outside gene matches: 13. Germline values: CDR1 SGHRS, CDR2 YFSETQ. The CDR3 spans 19 residues. The DNA for the CDR3 is TGCGCCAGCAGCTTGGCCAGGGTTGGGACAGGGGGCAAAGGCACTGAAGCTTTCTTT. Amino acid sequence: CASSLARVGTGGKGTEAFF.

This chain joins TRBV2 and TRBJ2-5, with D possibly matching TRBD2 (7 bases). Trimming removed 8 bases from V and 4 bases from J, with 20 bases in between. CDR3 length: 15 residues. CDR1 and CDR2 from the germline V gene are SNHLY and FYNNEI. CDR3: CASYYWGEGVETQYF. Written as DNA, the CDR3 is TGTGCCAGCTATTACTGGGGGGAGGGGGTAGAGACCCAGTACTTC.

The rearrangement links TRBV14 to TRBJ1-2; D gene ambiguous. V was clipped by 1 base and J by 2 bases, with 5 bases between them. The CDR3 runs 13 residues. CDR1 is SGHDN and CDR2 is FVKESK in the germline V gene. CDR3 coding DNA: TGTGCCAGCAGCCAAGTTCGGAACTATGGCTACACCTTC. Translated: CASSQVRNYGYTF.

V and J are TRBV6-2 or TRBV6-3 and TRBJ1-2, with 8 bases fitting TRBD1. Looked up from germline, CDR1 is MNHEY and CDR2 is SVGEGT. The V and J ends lost 0 bases and 2 bases, in that order; junction bases with no gene match: 5. This CDR3 comprises 16 residues. CDR3: CASSYSTGARNYGYTF. CDR3 sequence (DNA): TGTGCCAGCAGTTACTCGACAGGGGCAAGAAACTATGGCTACACCTTC.

V usage is TRBV2 and J usage is TRBJ1-3, with a tentative D call TRBD1 (5 bases). Between the trimmed V and J ends, which lost 1 base and 4 bases, there was a span of 11 bases. The germline gives CDR1 SNHLY, CDR2 FYNNEI. The CDR3 spans 15 residues. CDR3 amino acids: CASSEVREAGNTIYF. CDR3 DNA sequence: TGTGCCAGCAGTGAAGTCAGGGAGGCAGGAAACACCATATATTTT.

The J gene is TRBJ1-1, the V gene TRBV12-5; 7 positions match TRBD1. The V gene end was trimmed by 2 bases and the J gene end by 2 bases; junction bases not matched to a gene: 17. The CDR3 consists of 19 residues. CDR1 is LGHNT, CDR2 FRNRAP, per germline. The CDR3 nucleotides read TGTGCTAGTGGTTTGACAACAGGGGCTAGCGGGTCAGGAAACACTGAAGCTTTCTTT. This sequence encodes CASGLTTGASGSGNTEAFF.

The chain carries TRBV2 and TRBJ1-4; D gene uncertain. Per the germline V gene, CDR1 is SNHLY and CDR2 is FYNNEI. CDR3 length: 13 amino acids. The germline V and J ends were trimmed by 9 bases and 4 bases, with 12 bases remaining between them. The CDR3 DNA reads TGTGCCAGTACCGGGTCCTTTAATGAAAAACTGTTTTTT. Translating it yields CASTGSFNEKLFF.

The gene calls are TRBV6-5 and TRBJ2-2, with 8 bases fitting TRBD2. The CDR3 has 15 residues. CDR1 and CDR2 (germline): MNHEY, SVGAGI. Trimming removed 6 bases from V and 6 bases from J; junction bases left unmatched: 9. The CDR3 nucleotides read TGTGCCAGCAGGCGGAGGGGACTAGACCCCGGGGAGCTGTTTTTT. This encodes CASRRRGLDPGELFF.

V usage is TRBV10-2 and J usage is TRBJ2-7; D uncertain. The CDR3 length is 13 residues. Germline CDR1 and CDR2: WSHSY and SAAADI. Trimming took 7 bases from V and 0 from J, leaving 10 bases between them. CDR3 bases: TGCGCCAGCAAACGAGAGAGCTCCTACGAGCAGTACTTC. Translation: CASKRESSYEQYF.

In this sample, this clone turned up once. The chain links TRBV27 to TRBJ2-1, with 7 bases lining up with TRBD1. The length of the CDR3 is 16 residues. The trim removed 1 base at V and 4 bases at J, leaving 7 bases unmatched. Germline V gene data show CDR1 as MNHEY and CDR2 as SMNVEV (reference sequence). CDR3 residues: CASSLWGQFTYNEQFF. The CDR3 DNA follows: TGTGCCAGCAGTTTATGGGGACAGTTCACATACAATGAGCAGTTCTTC.

In DNA, the CDR3 is TGTGCCAGTAGTATCTCCGGGGGCTCTGGAAACACCATATATTTT. This sequence encodes CASSISGGSGNTIYF. The genes are TRBV19 and TRBJ1-3; perhaps TRBD1 as D (5 bases). CDR1 is LNHDA and CDR2 is SQIVND in the germline V gene (reference sequence). V was pared by 3 bases and J by 0 bases, with 9 bases between. This CDR3 contains 15 residues.

The CDR3 protein is CASSLDLRGSGANVLTF. In DNA, the CDR3 is TGTGCCAGCAGCTTAGATCTTAGGGGCTCGGGGGCCAACGTCCTGACTTTC. The rearrangement uses TRBV11-2 and TRBJ2-6; TRBD1 is a possible D gene (5 bases). In germline, CDR1 is SGHAT, CDR2 FQNNGV. This CDR3 is 17 amino acids long. V lost 0 bases, J lost 4 bases, and 13 bases lay in between.

A single count supports this clone. The chain joins TRBV9 to TRBJ1-2; tentative D call: TRBD1 (5 bases). The CDR3 has 13 amino acids. CDR1 is SGDLS and CDR2 is YYNGEE in the germline V gene. Trimming took 10 bases from V and 3 from J, leaving 16 bases between them. The CDR3 loop is CASGRGEDYGYTF. CDR3 DNA: TGTGCCTCGGGGCGGGGGGAGGACTATGGCTACACCTTC.

V usage is TRBV19 and J usage is TRBJ2-7; D remains ambiguous. Germline CDR1 LNHDA, CDR2 SQIVND (reference sequence). The CDR3 consists of 13 residues. V gave up 4 bases and J gave up 2 bases, with 9 bases separating them. CDR3 loop: CASSSADTYEQYF. DNA of the CDR3: TGTGCCAGTAGTAGCGCCGATACCTACGAGCAGTACTTC.

The chain combines TRBV9 with TRBJ2-7; D is undetermined. V was trimmed by 3 bases and J by 0 bases, leaving 10 bases between them. There are 14 residues in the CDR3. CDR1 is SGDLS and CDR2 is YYNGEE in the germline V gene. CDR3 coding DNA: TGTGCCAGCAGCGCAACCTTTAGCTCCTACGAGCAGTACTTC. Translation gives CASSATFSSYEQYF.

This clone was picked up one time. The J gene is TRBJ2-7, the V gene TRBV11-3, with D perhaps matching TRBD2 (5 bases). The ends were cut back, 8 bases at V and 5 bases at J, with 16 bases in the middle. Germline assignment: CDR1 SGHNT and CDR2 YENEEA. The CDR3 length is 13 residues. The CDR3 region is CASSQSGSHEQYF. The CDR3 DNA sequence: TGTGCCAGCTCCCAATCGGGGTCCCACGAGCAGTACTTC.

The chain links TRBV2 to TRBJ2-5; 7 bases are a match to TRBD2. V shed 2 bases and J 7 bases; nucleotides not matched to a gene: 1. The CDR3 length is 12 residues. Per germline, CDR1 SNHLY and CDR2 FYNNEI. The CDR3 region has the DNA TGTGCCAGCAGTGAATCTAGCGGGACCCAGTACTTC. It translates to CASSESSGTQYF.

This clone was recorded once. This chain connects TRBV6-4 to TRBJ1-2; unclear D gene. The CDR3 has 14 residues. The V gene's germline CDR1 is MRHNA and CDR2 SNTAGT. Trimming pared 4 bases from V and 2 bases from J, leaving 11 bases between. The DNA for the CDR3 is TGTGCCAGCAGTGCGGGGAGAGGGAACTATGGCTACACCTTC. It yields the protein CASSAGRGNYGYTF.

The V call is TRBV6-5, the J call TRBJ2-1; D possibly corresponds to TRBD2 (6 bases). CDR1 is MNHEY, CDR2 SVGAGI, per germline. V lost 11 bases to trimming and J lost 6 bases, with 11 bases between them. The CDR3 has 11 amino acids. The CDR3 coding sequence is TGTGCCGCCTCGCGGGGCAATGAGCAGTTCTTC. Protein product: CAASRGNEQFF.

This sequence joins TRBV30 and TRBJ1-6, with D possibly TRBD1 on 6 matching bases. Per germline, CDR1 GTSNPN and CDR2 SVGIG (reference sequence). The germline V and J ends were trimmed by 1 base and 9 bases, with 10 bases remaining between them. The CDR3 is 13 amino acids. The CDR3 DNA follows: TGTGCCTGGAGTGCGGACAGCTCTTCACCCCTCCACTTT. Translation gives CAWSADSSSPLHF.

J is TRBJ1-1 and V is TRBV19; D is perhaps TRBD1 (5 bases). This CDR3 has 13 residues. Germline V gene lookup returns CDR1 LNHDA and CDR2 SQIVND (reference sequence). Trimming took 6 bases from V and 1 from J, leaving 9 bases between them. The CDR3 DNA reads as TGTGCCAGTAGGGCGGGGGAGAACACTGAAGCTTTCTTT. This translates into CASRAGENTEAFF.

The chain uses TRBV7-9 and TRBJ1-1, with 11 nucleotides matching TRBD1. Looked up from germline, CDR1 is SEHNR and CDR2 is FQNEAQ (reference sequence). V lost 4 bases to trimming and J lost 4 bases; unmatched junction nucleotides: 5. This CDR3 is 15 amino acids long. For the CDR3, the DNA is TGTGCCAGCAGCTCTATCGGGACAGGGGGCACTGAAGCTTTCTTT. Residues: CASSSIGTGGTEAFF.

The chain carries TRBV19 and TRBJ2-7, with D unclear. Germline V gene data show CDR1 as LNHDA and CDR2 as SQIVND (reference sequence). Trimming left V 3 bases short and J 6 bases short, with 15 bases between. The CDR3 length is 14 residues. CDR3 loop: CASSIPGGAAEQYF. Here the CDR3 DNA reads TGTGCCAGTAGTATCCCCGGTGGAGCCGCCGAGCAGTACTTC.

The J gene is TRBJ2-1, the V gene TRBV5-8, with 14 bases that match TRBD2. This CDR3 contains 15 residues. V lost 6 bases and J lost 9; bases outside the gene matches: 8. Per the germline V gene, CDR1 is SGHTS and CDR2 is YDEGEE. The CDR3 bases are TGTGCCAGCAACCCGGGACTAGCGGGAGTTAGTGAGCAGTTCTTC. Amino acid sequence: CASNPGLAGVSEQFF.